Below, 25 T cell receptor beta chains from the same sample are listed, as sequenced in a study of somatic mutations in cytotoxic T cells in rheumatoid arthritis. Measured with immunoSEQ multiplex PCR; TCRdb has only the in-frame clones, and not every one. Of about 19,000 clones listed, approximately 80% are singletons. Sequenced input: CD8+ T cells sorted from blood. These receptors were obtained from a woman aged 45-59 years in good health.

The chain joins TRBV4-2 to TRBJ2-1, with TRBD2 matching 8 bases. CDR1 is LGHNA, CDR2 YNFKEQ, per germline. Trimming at V came to 0 bases and at J to 4 bases, leaving 5 bases not matched to a gene. The CDR3 is made up of 16 amino acids. The CDR3 nucleotides read TGTGCCAGCAGCCAAGATCCTAAGCGGGAGTACAATGAGCAGTTCTTC. Translating gives CASSQDPKREYNEQFF.

V is TRBV13 and J is TRBJ2-1; 14 bases fit TRBD2. The germline V gene has CDR1 PRHDT and CDR2 FYEKMQ (reference sequence). The length of the CDR3 is 16 residues. V lost 4 bases, J lost 8 bases, and 7 bases stayed unmatched. The CDR3 coding sequence is TGTGCCAGCAGCTCCCTGACTAGCGGGAGGGCCGATGAGCAGTTCTTC. Translating it yields CASSSLTSGRADEQFF.

The CDR3 DNA follows: TGTGCCACCAGGGGATGGGTGTCAGGGGGGGTCTCTGGGGCCAACGTCCTGACTTTC. Its translation is CATRGWVSGGVSGANVLTF. The chain joins TRBV15 to TRBJ2-6; TRBD1 or TRBD2 may be the D gene (7 bases each). V lost 6 bases and J 0 bases, leaving 21 bases between the germline ends. Germline CDR1 LNHNV, CDR2 YYDKDF (reference sequence). The length of the CDR3 is 19 residues.

The chain uses TRBV9 and TRBJ2-1; TRBD2 is a possible D gene (6 bases). The CDR3 is 15 residues long. CDR1 and CDR2 (germline): SGDLS, YYNGEE. V lost 3 bases, J lost 0 bases, and 10 bases lay in between. The CDR3 nucleotides are TGTGCCAGCAGCGCCAGCGGGCTCTCCTACAATGAGCAGTTCTTC. Amino acids: CASSASGLSYNEQFF.

The count of this clone is one. The chain couples TRBV11-2 to TRBJ2-3; the match to TRBD2 covers 8 bases. The CDR3 is 15 residues long. The germline gives CDR1 SGHAT, CDR2 FQNNGV. J was trimmed by 2 bases and V by 3 bases; bases with no gene match: 4. This CDR3 is CASSFSGADTDTQYF. CDR3 DNA: TGTGCCAGCAGCTTTAGCGGGGCGGACACAGATACGCAGTATTTT.

The V gene is TRBV25-1, the J gene TRBJ2-7, with 7 bases identical to TRBD2. CDR1 is MGHDK and CDR2 is SYGVNS in the germline V gene. The length of the CDR3 is 14 residues. V shed 0 bases and J 7 bases; nucleotides not matched to a gene: 6. CDR3 DNA sequence: TGTGCCAGCAGTGAATACGGAACGGGGGGTGAGCAGTACTTC. Translated, it gives CASSEYGTGGEQYF.

The V and J genes are TRBV2 and TRBJ2-7; 7 nucleotides match TRBD1. With V trimmed by 6 bases and J by 0 bases, 5 bases remained unmatched. CDR1 is SNHLY and CDR2 is FYNNEI in the germline V gene. There are 14 residues in the CDR3. The CDR3 DNA reads TGTGCCAGCAGGGGACAGTTGAGCTCCTACGAGCAGTACTTC. This encodes CASRGQLSSYEQYF.

The chain combines TRBV18 with TRBJ2-5; TRBD1 might be the D (5 bases). Trimming cost V 9 bases and J 2 bases, with 19 bases left between them. The CDR3 is made up of 15 amino acids. The V gene's germline CDR1 is KGHSH and CDR2 LQKENI. In nucleotides, the CDR3 is TGTGCCAGTTCCCACTCGCCCAGGGAACAAGAGACCCAGTACTTC. It specifies CASSHSPREQETQYF.

The table lists this clone with a count of one. The chain combines TRBV6-1 with TRBJ2-7; D perhaps matches TRBD1 (5 bases). CDR1 and CDR2 (germline): MNHNS, SASEGT. The CDR3 is 14 amino acids. V gave up 1 base and J gave up 4 bases, with 11 bases separating them. CDR3 loop: CASSEGGAPYEQYF. CDR3 bases: TGTGCCAGCAGTGAAGGTGGGGCCCCGTACGAGCAGTACTTC.

The chain couples TRBV7-6 to TRBJ2-7; the D is unclear. The CDR3 totals 15 residues. Germline V gives CDR1 SGHVS, CDR2 FNYEAQ. V lost 5 bases to trimming and J lost 6 bases, with 20 bases between them. The CDR3 DNA reads TGTGCCAGCAGCCCAAGTGGGCCCTCACCCACCGAGCAGTACTTC. Translating it yields CASSPSGPSPTEQYF.

The chain carries TRBV6-6 and TRBJ2-1, with D uncertain. CDR1 and CDR2 (germline): MNHNY, SVGAGI (reference sequence). V lost 4 bases to trimming and J lost 7 bases, with 5 bases between them. CDR3 length equals 11 residues. The CDR3: CASSSSNEQFF. In DNA form, the CDR3 reads TGTGCCAGCAGTTCTAGTAATGAGCAGTTCTTC.

The chain joins TRBV6-5 to TRBJ2-2; D remains unclear. CDR1 is MNHEY and CDR2 is SVGAGI in the germline V gene. This CDR3 is 16 amino acids long. V lost 0 bases, J lost 2 bases, and 10 bases lay in between. The CDR3 loop reads CASSYSWPVNTGELFF. CDR3 DNA sequence: TGTGCCAGCAGTTACTCGTGGCCAGTAAACACCGGGGAGCTGTTTTTT.

The chain is built from TRBV14 and TRBJ2-1, with D tentatively TRBD1 (6 bases). V was pared by 4 bases and J by 4 bases, with 17 bases between. The CDR3 runs 16 residues. Germline CDR1 is SGHDN and CDR2 is FVKESK. CDR3 region: CASSPRTGTIYNEQFF. The CDR3 bases are TGTGCCAGCAGCCCCAGAACCGGGACAATTTACAATGAGCAGTTCTTC.

This chain connects TRBV6-5 to TRBJ2-7; 7 bases are shared with TRBD2. V shed 0 bases, J shed 3 bases, and the junction held 5 bases outside the gene matches. CDR3 length: 15 residues. Germline-derived CDR1 and CDR2 are MNHEY and SVGAGI. CDR3: CASSYSSGGSYEQYF. The CDR3 region has the DNA TGTGCCAGCAGTTACTCGTCGGGAGGTAGCTACGAGCAGTACTTC.

The rearrangement uses TRBV5-6 and TRBJ1-2, with TRBD1 identical over 7 bases. The trim removed 4 bases at V and 7 bases at J, leaving 10 bases unmatched. Germline loops: CDR1 SGHDT, CDR2 YYEEEE. The CDR3 covers 14 residues. The DNA for the CDR3 is TGTGCCAGCAGCGCCGGACAGGCACCCGGTGGCTACACCTTC. It yields the protein CASSAGQAPGGYTF. The variable domain in full, with the rest retrieved from reference TRBV5-6 and TRBJ1-2, is DAGVTQSPTHLIKTRGQQVTLRCSPKSGHDTVSWYQQALGQGPQFIFQYYEEEERQRGNFPDRFSGHQFPNYSSELNVNALLLGDSALYLCASSAGQAPGGYTFGSGTRLTVV.

J is TRBJ1-2 and V is TRBV6-1, with 7 bases fitting TRBD1. CDR1 and CDR2 from the germline V gene are MNHNS and SASEGT. The CDR3 sequence is 15 residues long. V lost 2 bases to trimming and J lost 7 bases; unmatched junction nucleotides: 10. CDR3: CASSEKYEGAGGYTF. The CDR3 nucleotides are TGTGCCAGCAGTGAAAAATACGAGGGGGCGGGTGGCTACACCTTC.

The rearrangement uses TRBV10-1 and TRBJ2-3; no firm D call. The CDR3 is 14 residues long. V lost 6 bases to trimming and J lost 0 bases, with 10 bases between them. Germline V gene sequence: CDR1 WNHNN, CDR2 SYGVQD (reference sequence). The chain's CDR3 is CASSQYTSTDTQYF. The CDR3 region has the DNA TGCGCCAGCAGCCAGTATACTAGCACAGATACGCAGTATTTT.

The V and J genes are TRBV19 and TRBJ2-3; 13 bases map to TRBD2. V shed 4 bases and J 4 bases; nucleotides not matched to a gene: 5. The length of the CDR3 is 16 residues. CDR1 LNHDA and CDR2 SQIVND come from the germline V gene (reference sequence). This CDR3 is CASSTGLAGVSDTQYF. Here the CDR3 DNA reads TGTGCCAGTAGTACCGGACTAGCGGGAGTGTCAGATACGCAGTATTTT.

The chain carries TRBV5-4 and TRBJ1-1, with D maybe TRBD1 (5 bases). V lost 5 bases, J lost 0 bases, and 14 bases lay in between. This CDR3 has 15 residues. The V gene's germline CDR1 is SGHNT and CDR2 YYREEE (reference sequence). The CDR3 loop is CASRYAGGVNTEAFF. The CDR3 coding sequence is TGTGCCAGCAGGTATGCCGGGGGGGTGAACACTGAAGCTTTCTTT.

The genes are TRBV9 and TRBJ2-7; TRBD1 matches 7 bases. The CDR3 length is 12 residues. Germline V gene sequence: CDR1 SGDLS, CDR2 YYNGEE. V dropped 3 bases and J dropped 6; count of bases not matched to a gene: 3. This chain's CDR3 is CASSGQGLEQYF. CDR3 bases: TGTGCCAGCAGCGGACAGGGTCTCGAGCAGTACTTC.

V is TRBV7-6 and J is TRBJ2-1; TRBD2 agrees at 11 bases. The CDR3 sequence is 16 residues long. V lost 5 bases and J lost 7; bases outside the gene matches: 10. Germline-derived CDR1 and CDR2 are SGHVS and FNYEAQ. CDR3 protein: CASSEAGTSGNNEQFF. DNA for the CDR3: TGTGCCAGCAGCGAAGCAGGGACTAGCGGAAATAATGAGCAGTTCTTC.

The chain recombines TRBV9 with TRBJ1-1; tentatively, D is TRBD1 (5 bases). The CDR3 is made up of 13 amino acids. Germline CDR1 is SGDLS and CDR2 is YYNGEE. The V end lost 6 bases, the J end lost 1 base, and 10 bases lay between the germline ends. The CDR3 nucleotides are TGTGCCAGCAACCCTACAGGGAACACTGAAGCTTTCTTT. Its translation: CASNPTGNTEAFF.

This chain connects TRBV28 to TRBJ2-7, with D perhaps TRBD1 (6 bases). The ends were cut back, 6 bases at V and 1 base at J, with 13 bases in the middle. Per the germline V gene, CDR1 is MDHEN and CDR2 is SYDVKM. The CDR3 runs to 14 residues. This chain's CDR3 is CASRLSGESYEQYF. The CDR3 DNA reads TGTGCCAGCAGGCTTTCAGGGGAGTCCTACGAGCAGTACTTC.

The V gene is TRBV29-1, the J gene TRBJ1-1; no clear D gene. The V end was cut by 7 bases, the J end by 0 bases, with 6 bases between. In germline, CDR1 is SQVTM, CDR2 ANQGSEA. CDR3 length: 11 residues. Here the CDR3 reads CSAGMNTEAFF. CDR3 coding DNA: TGCAGCGCCGGGATGAACACTGAAGCTTTCTTT.

The chain couples TRBV15 to TRBJ2-6; 10 bases match TRBD1. Germline V gene lookup returns CDR1 LNHNV and CDR2 YYDKDF (reference sequence). V lost 3 bases and J lost 1; bases outside the gene matches: 0. The CDR3 consists of 16 residues. For the CDR3, the DNA is TGTGCCACCAGCAGGGACAGGGGGTCTGGGGCCAACGTCCTGACTTTC. The encoded protein is CATSRDRGSGANVLTF.